This T cell receptor beta chain was identified during a study of blood T cell repertoires in COVID-19. Study overall: Specimens from acute and convalescent COVID-19 originated in the United States, Italy and Spain.

This table comes from immunoSEQ multiplex PCR, and its TCRdb copy is limited to in-frame clones, with some not included. The table has almost 95,000 clones, roughly 84% seen once. This TCR derives from a man aged 55 to 70 with acute or convalescent COVID-19. Material for sequencing was peripheral blood.

Here the CDR3 reads CAWSRRLDGELFF. CDR3 nucleotide sequence: TGTGCCTGGAGTCGGCGACTGGACGGGGAGCTGTTTTTT. The rearrangement links TRBV30 to TRBJ2-2; D remains ambiguous. This CDR3 spans 13 amino acids. CDR1 is GTSNPN, CDR2 SVGIG, per germline (reference sequence). V was pared by 2 bases and J by 7 bases, with 11 bases between.